This T cell receptor beta chain came from a study of shared clonotypes between healthy human individuals. Assay runs were performed at deep level. Once extracted for a subset, genomic DNA was divided evenly among several immunoSEQ plates. This table comes from immunoSEQ multiplex PCR, and its TCRdb copy is limited to in-frame clones, with some not included. The data contain millions of clones, approximately 94% of them singletons. General study findings and limits: Sequencing depth was expected to affect clonotype sharing among donors.

The split of CD4+ cells yielded CD45RA+ naive and CD45RA-negative memory subsets. As for this clone: The target antigen is unknown.

This CDR3 has 15 residues. Germline trimming cut 4 bases from V and 3 bases from J; bases unmatched to any gene: 7. Germline-derived CDR1 and CDR2 are MNHNS and SASEGT. The receptor comes from a man aged 18 to 29 in good health. The chain has TRBV6-1 and TRBJ2-7; 9 bases are a match to TRBD2. Sequenced material: naive CD4+ T cells sorted from blood. Subset defined: CD45RA+ positively selected. Written as DNA, the CDR3 is TGTGCCAGCAGTGGACAGACTAGCGGAAACTACGAGCAGTACTTC. This encodes CASSGQTSGNYEQYF.